This T cell receptor (beta chain) was profiled in a study of blood T cells in healthy people across ages. V lost 4 bases and J lost 6, with 14 bases in between. This CDR3 has 14 amino acids. The germline CDR1 and CDR2 sequences are MDHEN and SYDVKM. Next came a second PCR, run for about 7 to 11 cycles, which used a sample-barcoded 5' primer along with a J-beta primer mix. One entry per CDR3 protein results from TCRdb running MiXCR on the 5' RACE reads. The table includes over 950,000 distinct CDR3 sequences, roughly 51% detected once. The chain couples TRBV28 to TRBJ2-3; D possibly uses TRBD1 or TRBD2 (6 bases each). This clonotype was obtained from a woman aged 55 to 70 in good health. The sequenced sample consisted of blood. CDR3 sequence reads: CASSWGARQDTQYF. CDR3 nucleotide sequence: TGTGCCAGCAGTTGGGGGGCACGTCAGGATACGCAGTATTTT.